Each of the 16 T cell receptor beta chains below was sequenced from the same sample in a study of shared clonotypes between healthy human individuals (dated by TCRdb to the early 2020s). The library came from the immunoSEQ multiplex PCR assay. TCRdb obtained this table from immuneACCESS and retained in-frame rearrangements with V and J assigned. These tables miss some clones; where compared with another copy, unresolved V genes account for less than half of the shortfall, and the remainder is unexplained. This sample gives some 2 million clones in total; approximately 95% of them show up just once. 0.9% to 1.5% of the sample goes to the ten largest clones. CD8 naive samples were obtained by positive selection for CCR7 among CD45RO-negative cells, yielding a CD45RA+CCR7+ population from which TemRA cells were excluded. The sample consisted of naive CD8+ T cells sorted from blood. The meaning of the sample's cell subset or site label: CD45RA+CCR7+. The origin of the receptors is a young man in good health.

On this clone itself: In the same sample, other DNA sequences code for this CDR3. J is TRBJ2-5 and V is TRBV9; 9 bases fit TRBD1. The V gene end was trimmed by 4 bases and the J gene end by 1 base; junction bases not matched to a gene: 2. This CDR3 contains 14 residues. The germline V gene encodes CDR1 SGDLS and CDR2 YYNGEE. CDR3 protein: CASSRTGVQETQYF. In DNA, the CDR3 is TGTGCCAGCAGCCGGACAGGGGTCCAAGAGACCCAGTACTTC.

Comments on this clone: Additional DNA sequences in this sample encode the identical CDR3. CDR3: CASSLVGEQYF. CDR3 DNA sequence: TGTGCCAGCAGCCTCGTCGGCGAGCAGTACTTC. The V and J genes are TRBV7-9 and TRBJ2-7; D gene ambiguous. The CDR3 is made up of 11 amino acids. The germline CDR1 and CDR2 sequences are SEHNR and FQNEAQ (reference sequence). Trimming shortened V by 5 bases and J by 6 bases, and 8 bases separated the two germline ends.

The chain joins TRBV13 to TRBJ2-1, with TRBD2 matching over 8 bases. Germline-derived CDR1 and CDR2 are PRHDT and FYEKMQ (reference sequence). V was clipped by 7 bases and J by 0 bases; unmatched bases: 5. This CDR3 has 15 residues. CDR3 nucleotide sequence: TGTGCCAGCACCGGGGGGGCTAGCTCCTACAATGAGCAGTTCTTC. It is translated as CASTGGASSYNEQFF.

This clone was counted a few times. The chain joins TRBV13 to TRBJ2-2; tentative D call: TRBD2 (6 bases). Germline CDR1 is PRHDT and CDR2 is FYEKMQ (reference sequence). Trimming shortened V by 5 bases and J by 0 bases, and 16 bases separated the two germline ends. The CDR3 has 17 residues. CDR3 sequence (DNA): TGTGCCAGCAGCGGGGACTTTCTGCAGCCGAACACCGGGGAGCTGTTTTTT. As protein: CASSGDFLQPNTGELFF. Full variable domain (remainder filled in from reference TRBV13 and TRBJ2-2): AAGVIQSPRHLIKEKRETATLKCYPIPRHDTVYWYQQGPGQDPQFLISFYEKMQSDKGSIPDRFSAQQFSDYHSELNMSSLELGDSALYFCASSGDFLQPNTGELFFGEGSRLTVL.

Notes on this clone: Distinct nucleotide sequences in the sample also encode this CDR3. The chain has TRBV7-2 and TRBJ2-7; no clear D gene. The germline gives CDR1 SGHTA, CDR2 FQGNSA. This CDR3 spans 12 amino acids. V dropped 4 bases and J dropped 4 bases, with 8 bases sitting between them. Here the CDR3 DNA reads TGTGCCAGCAGCTCTCCCTCATACGAGCAGTACTTC. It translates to CASSSPSYEQYF.

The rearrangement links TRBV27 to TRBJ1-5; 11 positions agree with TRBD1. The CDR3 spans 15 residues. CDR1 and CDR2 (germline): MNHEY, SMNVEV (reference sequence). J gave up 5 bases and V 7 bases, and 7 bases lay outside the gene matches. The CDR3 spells CASTPGQGVDQPQHF. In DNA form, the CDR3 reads TGTGCCAGCACCCCGGGACAGGGGGTAGATCAGCCCCAGCATTTT.

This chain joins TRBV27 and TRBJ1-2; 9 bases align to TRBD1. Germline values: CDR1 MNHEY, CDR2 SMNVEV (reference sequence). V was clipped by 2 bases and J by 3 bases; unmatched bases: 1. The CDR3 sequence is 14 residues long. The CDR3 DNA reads TGTGCCAGCAGTTTAACAGGGGGCTACTATGGCTACACCTTC. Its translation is CASSLTGGYYGYTF.

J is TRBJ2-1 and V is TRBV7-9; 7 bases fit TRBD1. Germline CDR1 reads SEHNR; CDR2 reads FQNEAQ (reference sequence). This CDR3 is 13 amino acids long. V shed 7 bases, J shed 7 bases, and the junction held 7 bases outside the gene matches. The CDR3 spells CASIGDSRNEQFF. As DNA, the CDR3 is TGTGCCAGCATCGGGGACAGCCGAAATGAGCAGTTCTTC. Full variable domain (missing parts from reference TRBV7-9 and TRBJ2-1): DTGVSQNPRHKITKRGQNVTFRCDPISEHNRLYWYRQTLGQGPEFLTYFQNEAQLEKSRLLSDRFSAERPKGSFSTLEIQRTEQGDSAMYLCASIGDSRNEQFFGPGTRLTVL.

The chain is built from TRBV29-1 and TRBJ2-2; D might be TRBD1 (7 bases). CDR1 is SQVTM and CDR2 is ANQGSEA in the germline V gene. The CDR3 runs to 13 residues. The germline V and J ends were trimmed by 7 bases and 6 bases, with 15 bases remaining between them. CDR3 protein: CSAGDSSSGELFF. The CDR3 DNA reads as TGCAGCGCGGGGGACAGCTCCTCCGGGGAGCTGTTTTTT.

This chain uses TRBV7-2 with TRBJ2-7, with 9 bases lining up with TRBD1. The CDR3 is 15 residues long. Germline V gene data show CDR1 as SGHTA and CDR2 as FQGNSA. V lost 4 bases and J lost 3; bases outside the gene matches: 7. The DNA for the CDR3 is TGTGCCAGCAGCTGGGGGGGACAGGGCAGCTACGAGCAGTACTTC. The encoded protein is CASSWGGQGSYEQYF.

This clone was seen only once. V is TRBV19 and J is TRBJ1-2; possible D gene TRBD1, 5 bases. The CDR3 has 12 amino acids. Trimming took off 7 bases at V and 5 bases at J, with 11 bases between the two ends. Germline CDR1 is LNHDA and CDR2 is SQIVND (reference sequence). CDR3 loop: CASKQEGYGYTF. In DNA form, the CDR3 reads TGTGCCAGTAAACAGGAGGGTTATGGCTACACCTTC.

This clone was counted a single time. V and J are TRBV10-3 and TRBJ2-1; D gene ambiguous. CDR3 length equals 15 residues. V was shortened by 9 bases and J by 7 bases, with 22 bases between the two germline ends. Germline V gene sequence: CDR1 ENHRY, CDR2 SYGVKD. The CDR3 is CAIFSPSSSRNEQFF. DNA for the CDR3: TGTGCCATTTTTTCCCCCTCGAGTAGCAGAAATGAGCAGTTCTTC.

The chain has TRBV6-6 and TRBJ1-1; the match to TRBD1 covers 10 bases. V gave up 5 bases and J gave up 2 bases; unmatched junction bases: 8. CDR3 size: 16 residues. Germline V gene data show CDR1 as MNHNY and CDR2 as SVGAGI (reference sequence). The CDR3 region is CASSPFLTGGNTEAFF. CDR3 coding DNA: TGTGCCAGCAGTCCATTCTTGACAGGGGGCAACACTGAAGCTTTCTTT.

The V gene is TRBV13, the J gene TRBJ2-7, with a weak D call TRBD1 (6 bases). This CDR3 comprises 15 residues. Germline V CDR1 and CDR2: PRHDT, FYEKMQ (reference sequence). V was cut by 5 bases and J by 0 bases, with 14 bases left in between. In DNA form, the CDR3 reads TGTGCCAGCAGCCTCACACTGGGGGCCTCCTACGAGCAGTACTTC. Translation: CASSLTLGASYEQYF.

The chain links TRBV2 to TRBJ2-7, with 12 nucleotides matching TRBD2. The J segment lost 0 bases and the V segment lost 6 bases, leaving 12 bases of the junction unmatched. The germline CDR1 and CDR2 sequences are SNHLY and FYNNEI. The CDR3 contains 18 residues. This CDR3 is CASSDGLAGYLYSYEQYF. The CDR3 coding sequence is TGTGCCAGCAGCGACGGACTAGCGGGGTACTTATACTCCTACGAGCAGTACTTC. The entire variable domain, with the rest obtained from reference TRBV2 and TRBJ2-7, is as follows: EPEVTQTPSHQVTQMGQEVILRCVPISNHLYFYWYRQILGQKVEFLVSFYNNEISEKSEIFDDQFSVERPDGSNFTLKIRSTKLEDSAMYFCASSDGLAGYLYSYEQYFGPGTRLTVT.

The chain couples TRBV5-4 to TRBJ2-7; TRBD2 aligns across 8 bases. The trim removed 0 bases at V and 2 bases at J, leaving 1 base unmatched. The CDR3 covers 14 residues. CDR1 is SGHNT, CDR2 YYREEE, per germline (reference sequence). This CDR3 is CASSLELAAYEQYF. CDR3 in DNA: TGTGCCAGCAGCTTGGAACTAGCGGCCTACGAGCAGTACTTC.